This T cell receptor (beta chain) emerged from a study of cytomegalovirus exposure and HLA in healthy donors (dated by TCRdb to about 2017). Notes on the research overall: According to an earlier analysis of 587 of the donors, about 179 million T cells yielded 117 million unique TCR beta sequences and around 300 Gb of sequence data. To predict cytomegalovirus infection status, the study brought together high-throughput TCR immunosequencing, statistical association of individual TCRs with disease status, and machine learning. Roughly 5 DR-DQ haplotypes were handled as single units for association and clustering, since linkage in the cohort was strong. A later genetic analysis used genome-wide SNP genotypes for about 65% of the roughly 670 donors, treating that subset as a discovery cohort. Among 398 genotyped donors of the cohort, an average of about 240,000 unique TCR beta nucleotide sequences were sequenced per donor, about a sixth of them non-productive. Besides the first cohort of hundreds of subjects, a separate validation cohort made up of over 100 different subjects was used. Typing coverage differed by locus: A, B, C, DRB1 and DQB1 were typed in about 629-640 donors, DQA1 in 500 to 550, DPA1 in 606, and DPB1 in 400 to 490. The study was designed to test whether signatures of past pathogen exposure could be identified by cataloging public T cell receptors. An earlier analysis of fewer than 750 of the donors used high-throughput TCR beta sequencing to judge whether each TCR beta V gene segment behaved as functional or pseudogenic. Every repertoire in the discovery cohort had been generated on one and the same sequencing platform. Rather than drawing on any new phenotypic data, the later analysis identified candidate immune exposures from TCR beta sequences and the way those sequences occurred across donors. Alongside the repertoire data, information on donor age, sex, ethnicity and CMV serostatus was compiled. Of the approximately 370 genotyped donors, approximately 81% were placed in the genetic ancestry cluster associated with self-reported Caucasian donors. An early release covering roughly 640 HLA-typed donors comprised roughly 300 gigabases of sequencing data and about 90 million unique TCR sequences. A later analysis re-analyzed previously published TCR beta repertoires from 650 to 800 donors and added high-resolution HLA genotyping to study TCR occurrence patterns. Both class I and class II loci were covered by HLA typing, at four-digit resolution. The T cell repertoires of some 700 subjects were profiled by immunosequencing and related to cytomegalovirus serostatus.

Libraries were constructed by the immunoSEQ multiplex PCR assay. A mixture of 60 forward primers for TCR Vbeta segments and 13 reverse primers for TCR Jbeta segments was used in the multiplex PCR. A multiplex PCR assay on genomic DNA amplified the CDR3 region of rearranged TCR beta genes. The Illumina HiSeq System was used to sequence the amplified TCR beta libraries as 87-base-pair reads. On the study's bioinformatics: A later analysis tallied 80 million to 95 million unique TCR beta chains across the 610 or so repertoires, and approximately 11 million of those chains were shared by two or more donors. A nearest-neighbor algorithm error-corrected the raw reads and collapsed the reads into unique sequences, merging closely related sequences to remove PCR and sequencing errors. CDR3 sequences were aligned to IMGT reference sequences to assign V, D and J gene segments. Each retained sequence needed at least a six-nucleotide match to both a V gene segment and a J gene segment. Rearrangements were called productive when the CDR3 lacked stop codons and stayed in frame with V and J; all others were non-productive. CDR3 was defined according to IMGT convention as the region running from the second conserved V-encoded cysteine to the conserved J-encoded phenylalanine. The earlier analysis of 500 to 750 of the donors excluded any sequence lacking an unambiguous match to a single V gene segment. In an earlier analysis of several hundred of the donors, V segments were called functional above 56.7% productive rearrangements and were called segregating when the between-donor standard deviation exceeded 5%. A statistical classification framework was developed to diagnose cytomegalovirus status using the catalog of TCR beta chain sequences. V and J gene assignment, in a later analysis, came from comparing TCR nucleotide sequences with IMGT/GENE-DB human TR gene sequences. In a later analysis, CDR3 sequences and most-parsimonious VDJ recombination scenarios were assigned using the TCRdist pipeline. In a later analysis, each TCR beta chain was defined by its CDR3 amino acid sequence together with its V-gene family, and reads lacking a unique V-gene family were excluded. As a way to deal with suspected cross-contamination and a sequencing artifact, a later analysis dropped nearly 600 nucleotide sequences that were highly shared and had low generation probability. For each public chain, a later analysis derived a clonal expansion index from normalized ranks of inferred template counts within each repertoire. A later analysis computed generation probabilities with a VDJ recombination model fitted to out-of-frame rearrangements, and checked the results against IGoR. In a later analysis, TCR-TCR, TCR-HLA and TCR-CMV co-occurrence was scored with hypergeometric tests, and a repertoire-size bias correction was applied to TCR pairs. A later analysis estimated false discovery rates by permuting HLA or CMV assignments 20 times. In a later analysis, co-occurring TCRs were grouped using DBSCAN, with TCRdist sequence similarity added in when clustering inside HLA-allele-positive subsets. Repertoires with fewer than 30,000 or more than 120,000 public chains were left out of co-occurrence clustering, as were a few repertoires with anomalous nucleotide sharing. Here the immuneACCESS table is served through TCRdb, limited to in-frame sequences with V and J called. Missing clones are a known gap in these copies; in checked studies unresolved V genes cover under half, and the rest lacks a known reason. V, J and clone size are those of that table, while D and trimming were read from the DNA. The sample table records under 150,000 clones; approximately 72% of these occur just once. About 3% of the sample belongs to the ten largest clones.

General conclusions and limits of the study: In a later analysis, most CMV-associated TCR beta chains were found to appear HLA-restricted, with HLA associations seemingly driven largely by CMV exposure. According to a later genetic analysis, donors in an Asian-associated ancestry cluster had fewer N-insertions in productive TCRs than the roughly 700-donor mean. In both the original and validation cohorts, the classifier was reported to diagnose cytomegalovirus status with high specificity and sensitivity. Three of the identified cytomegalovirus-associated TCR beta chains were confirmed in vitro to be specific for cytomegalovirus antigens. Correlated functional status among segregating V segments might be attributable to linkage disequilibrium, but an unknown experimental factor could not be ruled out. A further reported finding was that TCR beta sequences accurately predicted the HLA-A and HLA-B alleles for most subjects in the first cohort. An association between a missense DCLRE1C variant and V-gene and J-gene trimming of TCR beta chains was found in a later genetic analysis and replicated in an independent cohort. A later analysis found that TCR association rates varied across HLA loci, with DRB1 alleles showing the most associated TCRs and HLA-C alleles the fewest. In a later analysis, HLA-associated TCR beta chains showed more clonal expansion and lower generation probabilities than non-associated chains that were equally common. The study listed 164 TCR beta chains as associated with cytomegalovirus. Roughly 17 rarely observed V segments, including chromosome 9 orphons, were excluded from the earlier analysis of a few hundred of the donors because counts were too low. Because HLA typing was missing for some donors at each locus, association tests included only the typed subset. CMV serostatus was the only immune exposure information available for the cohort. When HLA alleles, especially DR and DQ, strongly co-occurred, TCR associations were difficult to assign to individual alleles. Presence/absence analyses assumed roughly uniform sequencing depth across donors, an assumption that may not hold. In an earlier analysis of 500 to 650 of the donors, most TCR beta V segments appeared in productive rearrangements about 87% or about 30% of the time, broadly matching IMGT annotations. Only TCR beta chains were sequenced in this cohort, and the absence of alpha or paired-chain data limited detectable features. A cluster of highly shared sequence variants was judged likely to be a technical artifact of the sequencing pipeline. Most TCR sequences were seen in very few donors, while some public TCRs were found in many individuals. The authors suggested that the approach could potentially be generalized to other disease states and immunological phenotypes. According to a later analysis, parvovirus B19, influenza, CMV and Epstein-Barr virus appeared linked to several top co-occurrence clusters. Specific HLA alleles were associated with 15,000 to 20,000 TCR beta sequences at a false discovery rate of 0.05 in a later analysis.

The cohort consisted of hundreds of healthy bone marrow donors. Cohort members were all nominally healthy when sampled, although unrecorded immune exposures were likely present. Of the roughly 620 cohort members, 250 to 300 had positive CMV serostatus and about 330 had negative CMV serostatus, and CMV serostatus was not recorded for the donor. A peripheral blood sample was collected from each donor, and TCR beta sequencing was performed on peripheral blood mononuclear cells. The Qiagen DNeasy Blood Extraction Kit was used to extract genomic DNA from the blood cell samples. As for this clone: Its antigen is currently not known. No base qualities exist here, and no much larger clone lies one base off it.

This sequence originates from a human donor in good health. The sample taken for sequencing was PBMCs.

The DNA sequence is TGTGCCTGGAGTGTATTTCTACGGGGTGATACGCAGTATTTT. Its coded protein is CAWSVFLRGDTQYF. The rearranged segments are TRBV30 and TRBJ2-3, and TRBD2 may be the D gene, going by 5 matching bases. V is reduced by 0 bases and J by 6 bases, leaving a spacing of 13 bases between them. Taken from the germline V gene (reference sequence), the CDR1 and CDR2 loops are GTSNPN and SVGIG. There are 14 amino acids in the CDR3, from cysteine to phenylalanine inclusive. Only the CDR3 DNA is retained, 42 bases long and in frame from the first base.